Listed below are T cell receptor beta chains from one sample, sequenced in a study of blood T cells in healthy people across ages. Each CDR3 protein is one row after TCRdb ran MiXCR on the 5' RACE reads. This table has about 800,000 distinct CDR3 sequences, around a quarter appearing once. The sample also formed part of further work on T cells of mothers and their children.

The sample taken for sequencing was blood. These receptors originate from a boy younger than 18 in good health. Both conserved end residues are part of each CDR3. A D gene is named only where the DNA matches it firmly. Rows give clone size only sometimes, using once, few, many, or a class for an expanded clone.

v_call: TRBV6-5; d_call: .; j_call: TRBJ2-7; clone_size: .; cdr3_aa: CASSSLRGLAYEQYF; cdr3_nt: TGTGCCAGCAGTTCCCTGCGGGGGCTAGCGTACGAGCAGTACTTC
v_call: TRBV6-1; d_call: .; j_call: TRBJ2-7; clone_size: few; cdr3_aa: CASSEALRAGISYEQYF; cdr3_nt: TGTGCCAGCAGTGAAGCGCTTCGGGCAGGAATTTCCTACGAGCAGTACTTC
v_call: TRBV2; d_call: .; j_call: TRBJ2-3; clone_size: .; cdr3_aa: CASSEVGGRPDTQYF; cdr3_nt: TGTGCCAGCAGTGAAGTAGGGGGGAGGCCAGATACGCAGTATTTT
v_call: TRBV4-1; d_call: .; j_call: TRBJ1-5; clone_size: .; cdr3_aa: CASSQALDSTFNQPQHF; cdr3_nt: TGCGCCAGCAGCCAGGCCCTGGACTCGACCTTCAATCAGCCCCAGCATTTT
v_call: TRBV7-2; d_call: .; j_call: TRBJ2-5; clone_size: few; cdr3_aa: CASSFQAPQETQYF; cdr3_nt: TGTGCCAGCAGCTTCCAGGCCCCTCAAGAGACCCAGTACTTC
v_call: TRBV13; d_call: TRBD2; j_call: TRBJ2-7; clone_size: .; cdr3_aa: CASSLLAGAASYEQYF; cdr3_nt: TGTGCCAGCAGCTTACTGGCGGGAGCGGCCTCCTACGAGCAGTACTTC
v_call: TRBV7-9; d_call: .; j_call: TRBJ1-1; clone_size: .; cdr3_aa: CASSLQPANTEAFF; cdr3_nt: TGTGCCAGCAGCTTACAGCCAGCGAACACTGAAGCTTTCTTT
v_call: TRBV5-6; d_call: .; j_call: TRBJ1-4; clone_size: .; cdr3_aa: CASSRPEEKPFF; cdr3_nt: TGTGCCAGCAGCCGACCTGAGGAAAAACCGTTTTTT
v_call: TRBV14; d_call: TRBD1; j_call: TRBJ1-1; clone_size: .; cdr3_aa: CASSPTKGAVTEAFF; cdr3_nt: TGTGCCAGCAGCCCGACTAAGGGGGCAGTAACTGAAGCTTTCTTT
v_call: TRBV5-1; d_call: .; j_call: TRBJ2-5; clone_size: .; cdr3_aa: CASSLSQGRTWGEQYF; cdr3_nt: TGCGCCAGCAGCTTGTCACAGGGCCGTACCTGGGGGGAGCAGTACTTC
v_call: TRBV6-5; d_call: TRBD1; j_call: TRBJ1-2; clone_size: .; cdr3_aa: CASSPNAGGGYGYTF; cdr3_nt: TGTGCCAGCAGTCCAAACGCAGGGGGCGGCTATGGCTACACCTTC
v_call: TRBV7-9; d_call: .; j_call: TRBJ2-7; clone_size: .; cdr3_aa: CASSPRDRRYEQYF; cdr3_nt: TGTGCCAGCAGCCCCCGGGACCGAAGATACGAGCAGTACTTC
v_call: TRBV5-1; d_call: TRBD2; j_call: TRBJ2-7; clone_size: few; cdr3_aa: CASTGLAGNYEQYF; cdr3_nt: TGCGCCAGTACCGGACTAGCGGGGAACTACGAGCAGTACTTC
v_call: TRBV6-2/TRBV6-3; d_call: .; j_call: TRBJ2-7; clone_size: .; cdr3_aa: CASRNSMYEQYF; cdr3_nt: TGTGCCAGCAGAAACTCAATGTACGAGCAGTACTTC
v_call: TRBV6-2/TRBV6-3; d_call: TRBD2; j_call: TRBJ2-1; clone_size: .; cdr3_aa: CASRNGGSSYNEQFF; cdr3_nt: TGTGCCAGCAGAAACGGGGGGAGCTCCTACAATGAGCAGTTCTTC
v_call: TRBV7-9; d_call: .; j_call: TRBJ2-6; clone_size: .; cdr3_aa: CASSGPGSGANVLTF; cdr3_nt: TGTGCCAGCAGCGGTCCGGGATCTGGGGCCAACGTCCTGACTTTC
v_call: TRBV20-1; d_call: TRBD1; j_call: TRBJ2-7; clone_size: once; cdr3_aa: CSARDLQGAPNEQYF; cdr3_nt: TGCAGTGCTAGAGATCTCCAGGGGGCGCCGAACGAGCAGTACTTC
v_call: TRBV19; d_call: .; j_call: TRBJ2-1; clone_size: few; cdr3_aa: CASRYRSSYNEQFF; cdr3_nt: TGTGCCAGTAGGTACAGAAGCTCCTACAATGAGCAGTTCTTC
v_call: TRBV12-3/TRBV12-4; d_call: .; j_call: TRBJ2-1; clone_size: few; cdr3_aa: CASSLVSGGANEQFF; cdr3_nt: TGTGCCAGCAGTTTAGTGTCCGGGGGCGCGAATGAGCAGTTCTTC
v_call: TRBV5-5; d_call: .; j_call: TRBJ1-2; clone_size: few; cdr3_aa: CASSTPWGDYGYTF; cdr3_nt: TGTGCCAGCAGCACCCCGTGGGGGGACTATGGCTACACCTTC
v_call: TRBV18; d_call: .; j_call: TRBJ2-7; clone_size: few; cdr3_aa: CASSPATGYEQYF; cdr3_nt: TGTGCCAGCTCACCGGCGACGGGCTACGAGCAGTACTTC
v_call: TRBV28; d_call: TRBD1; j_call: TRBJ2-1; clone_size: .; cdr3_aa: CASSLGDREGFGYNEQFF; cdr3_nt: TGTGCCAGCAGTTTAGGTGACAGGGAAGGGTTCGGCTACAATGAGCAGTTCTTC
v_call: TRBV14; d_call: TRBD2; j_call: TRBJ2-1; clone_size: .; cdr3_aa: CASSPGTSGRTGSYNEQFF; cdr3_nt: TGTGCCAGCAGCCCGGGGACTAGCGGGAGGACCGGGTCCTACAATGAGCAGTTCTTC
v_call: TRBV29-1; d_call: .; j_call: TRBJ1-3; clone_size: .; cdr3_aa: CSVLGGDISGNTIYF; cdr3_nt: TGCAGCGTCCTTGGGGGGGACATCTCTGGAAACACCATATATTTT
v_call: TRBV27; d_call: .; j_call: TRBJ2-7; clone_size: .; cdr3_aa: CASGRGPSYEQYF; cdr3_nt: TGTGCCAGCGGCAGGGGACCGTCCTACGAGCAGTACTTC
v_call: TRBV4-3; d_call: .; j_call: TRBJ1-4; clone_size: .; cdr3_aa: CASSPRVTNEKLFF; cdr3_nt: TGCGCCAGCAGCCCCAGGGTTACTAATGAAAAACTGTTTTTT
v_call: TRBV20-1; d_call: .; j_call: TRBJ2-1; clone_size: .; cdr3_aa: CSALGLLDYNEQFF; cdr3_nt: TGCAGTGCTCTCGGACTACTCGATTACAATGAGCAGTTCTTC
v_call: TRBV7-2; d_call: TRBD2; j_call: TRBJ2-7; clone_size: .; cdr3_aa: CASSPWTSGRTHEQYF; cdr3_nt: TGTGCCAGCAGCCCCTGGACTAGCGGGAGGACACACGAGCAGTACTTC
v_call: TRBV9; d_call: TRBD2; j_call: TRBJ2-7; clone_size: .; cdr3_aa: CASSVEASGLLEQYF; cdr3_nt: TGTGCCAGCAGCGTAGAGGCTAGCGGGCTCCTCGAGCAGTACTTC
v_call: TRBV7-3; d_call: .; j_call: TRBJ2-3; clone_size: .; cdr3_aa: CASSLMGLLTDTQYF; cdr3_nt: TGTGCCAGCAGCTTAATGGGGCTCCTCACAGATACGCAGTATTTT
v_call: TRBV27; d_call: .; j_call: TRBJ1-2; clone_size: .; cdr3_aa: CASSGRGPYGYTF; cdr3_nt: TGTGCCAGCAGCGGCAGGGGCCCTTATGGCTACACCTTC
v_call: TRBV29-1; d_call: .; j_call: TRBJ2-7; clone_size: .; cdr3_aa: CSVEDLLYEQYF; cdr3_nt: TGCAGCGTTGAAGATCTGCTCTACGAGCAGTACTTC
v_call: TRBV12-3/TRBV12-4; d_call: .; j_call: TRBJ1-1; clone_size: .; cdr3_aa: CASSYAGSTEAFF; cdr3_nt: TGTGCCAGCAGTTATGCAGGGTCCACTGAAGCTTTCTTT
v_call: TRBV20-1; d_call: TRBD1; j_call: TRBJ2-3; clone_size: .; cdr3_aa: CSAGDRHTDTQYF; cdr3_nt: TGCAGTGCTGGGGACAGGCACACAGATACGCAGTATTTT
v_call: TRBV6-5; d_call: .; j_call: TRBJ1-2; clone_size: .; cdr3_aa: CASSYDDRSLGGYTF; cdr3_nt: TGTGCCAGCAGTTACGATGACAGGTCCCTGGGTGGCTACACCTTC
v_call: TRBV24-1; d_call: .; j_call: TRBJ2-3; clone_size: .; cdr3_aa: CATSDSGQHTDTQYF; cdr3_nt: TGTGCCACCAGTGATTCCGGACAGCACACAGATACGCAGTATTTT
v_call: TRBV6-2/TRBV6-3; d_call: .; j_call: TRBJ2-7; clone_size: few; cdr3_aa: CASWFLPGNYEQYF; cdr3_nt: TGTGCCAGCTGGTTCTTACCGGGAAACTACGAGCAGTACTTC